This T cell receptor beta chain was observed in a study of blood T cell repertoires in COVID-19. Study as a whole: The study drew acute and convalescent COVID-19 samples from the United States, Italy and Spain. PBMCs, B-cell-depleted T cells, or T cells provided the cDNA or gDNA that made up the material.

Per the original data handling: Estimates of nucleated cell counts were drawn from the amplification of reference gene primers. This table comes from immunoSEQ multiplex PCR, and its TCRdb copy is limited to in-frame clones, with some not included. V, J and clone size are those of that table, while D and trimming were read from the DNA. The table records under 200,000 clones, 84% of them present only once. Germline lookup yields CDR1 LGHNA and CDR2 YSLEER. The CDR3 runs 15 residues. The V gene end was trimmed by 3 bases and the J gene end by 4 bases; junction bases not matched to a gene: 7. This chain links TRBV4-3 with TRBJ2-7; 9 bases line up with TRBD2. Input material: peripheral blood. The TCR originated in a man younger than 35 with active or convalescent COVID-19. The CDR3 protein is CASSHEREEGYEQYF. Written as DNA, the CDR3 is TGCGCCAGCAGCCACGAGCGGGAGGAGGGATACGAGCAGTACTTC.